The 14 T cell receptor beta chains below come from one sample, sequenced in a study of T-cell memory formation after mild COVID-19. TCRdb analysed the 5' RACE reads with MiXCR anew, one entry per CDR3 protein. In the table there are some 270,000 distinct CDR3 sequences, approximately 15% of which are singletons. Sequenced input: PBMCs or a T cell subset sorted from them (not recorded which). The source is an adult woman who had mild COVID-19 (a few samples of this study predate the infection). Cell type and time point are not known.

The chain combines TRBV20-1 with TRBJ2-5, with D possibly matching TRBD1 (6 bases). This CDR3 has 13 amino acids. Germline-derived CDR1 and CDR2 are DFQATT and SNEGSKA (reference sequence). V lost 6 bases to trimming and J lost 1 base, with 12 bases between them. The DNA for the CDR3 is TGCAGTGCCCCAAGACAGGCCCAAGAGACCCAGTACTTC. Translation: CSAPRQAQETQYF.

There are a few counts of this clonotype. The chain has TRBV5-5 and TRBJ2-5; D is unresolved. The CDR3 extends over 13 amino acids. V lost 1 base, J lost 2 bases, and 6 bases lay in between. Germline V gene lookup returns CDR1 SGHKS and CDR2 YYEKEE (reference sequence). CDR3 protein: CASSLWHQETQYF. The DNA of the CDR3 is TGTGCCAGCAGCTTGTGGCATCAAGAGACCCAGTACTTC.

This clonotype was picked up a small number of times. The chain recombines TRBV29-1 with TRBJ2-5; the D gene is possibly TRBD1 (6 bases). This CDR3 contains 16 residues. Germline CDR1 and CDR2: SQVTM and ANQGSEA. The ends were cut back, 5 bases at V and 3 bases at J, with 22 bases in the middle. The CDR3 nucleotides are TGCAGCGTTTCCGGCGGTTGGGCCGGACAGAAAGAGACCCAGTACTTC. Translated: CSVSGGWAGQKETQYF.

This clonotype appeared a single time. This rearrangement joins TRBV24-1 to TRBJ2-7; D possibly uses TRBD1 or TRBD2 (5 bases each). Per germline, CDR1 KGHDR and CDR2 SFDVKD. The CDR3 runs 15 residues. V was shortened by 2 bases and J by 2 bases, with 12 bases between the two germline ends. The CDR3 reads CATSDSWGTAYEQYF. CDR3 nucleotide sequence: TGTGCCACCAGTGATTCGTGGGGGACCGCCTACGAGCAGTACTTC.

The table lists this clonotype with a few counts. This chain uses TRBV27 with TRBJ1-2; D perhaps matches TRBD1 (5 bases). The V gene lost 6 bases and the J gene lost 4 bases, with 24 bases spanning the gap. The CDR3 consists of 17 residues. CDR1 is MNHEY and CDR2 is SMNVEV in the germline V gene (reference sequence). CDR3 nucleotides: TGTGCCAGCAGCCAAGATCAGAGGGCAGGGAGACGCTATGGCTACACCTTC. As protein: CASSQDQRAGRRYGYTF.

This clonotype occurred a few times. The rearrangement uses TRBV7-2 and TRBJ2-2; the match to TRBD2 covers 7 bases. Germline loops: CDR1 SGHTA, CDR2 FQGNSA. The CDR3 sequence is 15 residues long. The V gene end was trimmed by 1 base and the J gene end by 5 bases; junction bases not matched to a gene: 4. CDR3 sequence (DNA): TGTGCCAGCAGCTTAGTGCGCGGGAGTACCGGGGAGCTGTTTTTT. This encodes CASSLVRGSTGELFF.

This clonotype was detected a few times. The J gene is TRBJ1-2, the V gene TRBV5-6; D is uncertain. Deletions cut 4 bases from V and 8 bases from J, with 12 bases between. Germline CDR1 reads SGHDT; CDR2 reads YYEEEE. The CDR3 is 12 residues long. The CDR3 DNA is TGTGCCAGCAGCACGCCCGGTGGGGGCTACACCTTC. It specifies CASSTPGGGYTF.

This clonotype appeared a few times. The V gene is TRBV20-1, the J gene TRBJ1-2, with 8 nucleotides matching TRBD1. V lost 1 base, J lost 1 base, and 5 bases stayed unmatched. The CDR3 covers 15 residues. The germline V gene encodes CDR1 DFQATT and CDR2 SNEGSKA (reference sequence). The CDR3 spells CSARGGQAVNYGYTF. The CDR3 bases are TGCAGTGCTAGAGGGGGACAGGCCGTTAACTATGGCTACACCTTC.

This clonotype was detected ten times or more. This sequence joins TRBV12-3 or TRBV12-4 and TRBJ2-7; D is unclear. The CDR3 is 13 residues long. Trimming took off 1 base at V and 0 bases at J, with 4 bases between the two ends. The CDR3 is CASSLGFSYEQYF. DNA of the CDR3: TGTGCCAGCAGTTTAGGATTCTCCTACGAGCAGTACTTC.

The J gene is TRBJ2-7, the V gene TRBV6-2 or TRBV6-3, with a tentative D call TRBD1 (6 bases). This CDR3 has 13 amino acids. V was pared by 4 bases and J by 3 bases, with 10 bases between. Germline V gene sequence: CDR1 MNHEY, CDR2 SVGEGT. CDR3 residues: CASSFTGNYEQYF. In DNA form, the CDR3 reads TGTGCCAGCAGTTTCACAGGGAACTACGAGCAGTACTTC.

V and J are TRBV4-1 and TRBJ2-1; D not resolved. V lost 3 bases and J lost 5, with 11 bases in between. CDR1 and CDR2 (germline): MGHRA, YSYEKL. The CDR3 loop spans 14 amino acids. This CDR3 is CASSQRDGDNEQFF. The CDR3 DNA reads as TGCGCCAGCAGCCAGAGAGACGGAGACAATGAGCAGTTCTTC.

The rearrangement joins TRBV4-2 to TRBJ2-7; TRBD1 is a possible D gene (6 bases). Trimming left V 6 bases short and J 5 bases short, with 17 bases between. The CDR3 length is 14 residues. CDR1 is LGHNA and CDR2 is YNFKEQ in the germline V gene. CDR3: CASSPTGFTDEQYF. CDR3 nucleotides: TGTGCCAGCAGTCCTACAGGGTTTACAGACGAGCAGTACTTC.

The chain has TRBV6-4 and TRBJ2-2; tentatively, D is TRBD2 (5 bases). Per germline, CDR1 MRHNA and CDR2 SNTAGT. The CDR3 has 13 amino acids. The ends were cut back, 4 bases at V and 4 bases at J, with 7 bases in the middle. The CDR3 sequence: CASSAGITGELFF. The CDR3, as DNA: TGTGCCAGCAGTGCGGGGATCACCGGGGAGCTGTTTTTT.

This clonotype was detected only a few times. The J gene is TRBJ2-5, the V gene TRBV5-6; no reliable D call. CDR1 and CDR2 from the germline V gene are SGHDT and YYEEEE. Trimming removed 2 bases at V and 2 bases at J, with 10 bases between. The CDR3 has 14 residues. The CDR3 DNA reads as TGTGCCAGCAGCTTTAGGCAGCGACAAGAGACCCAGTACTTC. Protein product: CASSFRQRQETQYF.